This TCR beta chain was obtained from a study of response to subunit inactivated influenza vaccine. V lost 1 base to trimming and J lost 7 bases, with 14 bases between them. The CDR3 runs to 14 residues. Germline V gene data show CDR1 as DFQATT and CDR2 as SNEGSKA (reference sequence). A single record per CDR3 protein comes from TCRdb applying MiXCR to the RT-PCR reads. The sample lists over 300,000 distinct CDR3 sequences, 20% to 25% occurring once. As concerns this clonotype: What it recognizes is unknown.

Findings of the study overall: Every seasonal influenza vaccination brings in few new T cells, the authors suggested.

Sequenced material: PBMCs from blood, taken about 20 months after vaccination. V gene TRBV20-1 combines with J gene TRBJ2-4; no clear D. The TCR was taken from a man between 50 and 75 years old who received an inactivated influenza vaccine. CDR3 nucleotides: TGCAGTGCTAGAGTCTCGGGTATAGTGAACATTCAGTACTTC. This codes for CSARVSGIVNIQYF.